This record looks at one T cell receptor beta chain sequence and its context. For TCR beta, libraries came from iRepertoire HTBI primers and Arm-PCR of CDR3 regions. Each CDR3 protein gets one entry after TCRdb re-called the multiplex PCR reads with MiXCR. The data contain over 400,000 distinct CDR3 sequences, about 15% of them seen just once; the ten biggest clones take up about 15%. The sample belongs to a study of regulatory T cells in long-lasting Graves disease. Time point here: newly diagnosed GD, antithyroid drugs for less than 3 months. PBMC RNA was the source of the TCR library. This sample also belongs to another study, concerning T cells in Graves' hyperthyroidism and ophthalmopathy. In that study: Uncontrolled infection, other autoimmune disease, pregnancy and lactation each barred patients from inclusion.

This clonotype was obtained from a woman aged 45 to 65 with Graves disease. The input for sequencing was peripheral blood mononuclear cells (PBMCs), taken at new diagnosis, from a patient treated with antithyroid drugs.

CDR3 DNA: TGTGCCAGCAGCTTGGGGTTAACAGCTAACTATGGCTACACCTTC. It encodes CASSLGLTANYGYTF. The chain couples TRBV5-5 to TRBJ1-2, with D unresolved. The germline V gene has CDR1 SGHKS and CDR2 YYEKEE (reference sequence). The CDR3 is made up of 15 amino acids. V lost 0 bases to trimming and J lost 0 bases, with 9 bases between them.